This T cell receptor (beta chain) derives from a study of blood T cells in healthy people across ages. The CDR3 runs to 13 residues. Germline CDR1 is MDHEN and CDR2 is SYDVKM. Primers used in a second PCR of about 7 to 12 cycles were a sample-barcoded 5' primer and a J-beta primer mix. TCRdb redid the calling of the 5' RACE reads with MiXCR, one entry per CDR3 protein. Of under 2,000,000 distinct CDR3 sequences in the sample, around half are singletons; the top ten hold 2.1%. Each sample used at least 6 million PBMCs. This clonotype was observed a handful of times. Its cognate antigen is unknown. Findings and caveats of the study: TCR beta diversity correlated strongly with naive T cell percentage. With unsorted PBMCs, a conclusive comparison of naive versus antigen-experienced cells was not possible.

The source is a woman aged 40 to 55 in good health. This chain connects TRBV28 to TRBJ2-3; D may be TRBD2 (5 bases). The material sequenced was blood. CDR3 protein: CSYGGLSTDTQYF. The CDR3 DNA reads as TGTAGTTATGGAGGCTTGAGCACAGATACGCAGTATTTT.